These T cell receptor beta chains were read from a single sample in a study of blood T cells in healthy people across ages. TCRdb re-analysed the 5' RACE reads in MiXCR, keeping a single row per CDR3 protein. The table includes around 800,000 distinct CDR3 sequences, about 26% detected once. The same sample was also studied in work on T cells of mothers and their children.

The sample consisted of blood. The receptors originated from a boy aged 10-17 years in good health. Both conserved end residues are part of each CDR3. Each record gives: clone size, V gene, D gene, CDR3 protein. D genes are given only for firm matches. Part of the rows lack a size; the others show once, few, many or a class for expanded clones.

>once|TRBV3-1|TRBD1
CASSQRDREAFF
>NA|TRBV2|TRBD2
CASRSRTSGGINEQFF
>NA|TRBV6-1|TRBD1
CASSDTGGRRMGGYTF
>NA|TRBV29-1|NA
CSTRAGLSTDTQYF
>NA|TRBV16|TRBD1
CASSQSGTGFGGYTF
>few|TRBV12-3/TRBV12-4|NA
CASSLARVERYGYTF
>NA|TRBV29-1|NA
CSAGPTRNTEAFF
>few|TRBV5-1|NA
CASSLSPASGGGETQYF
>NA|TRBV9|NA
CASRGGGGGGRDTQYF
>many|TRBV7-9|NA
CASSFAGTGELFF
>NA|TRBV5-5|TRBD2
CASSSPGRDRAYEQYF
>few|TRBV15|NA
CATSEGGSLEGYTF
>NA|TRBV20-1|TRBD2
CSARARGGLEETQYF
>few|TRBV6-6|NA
CASSLPPREAKNIQYF
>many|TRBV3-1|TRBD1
CASSPRTGGYTF
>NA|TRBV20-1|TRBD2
CSASGGGTYEQYF
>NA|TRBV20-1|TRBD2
CSATTSGGAETQYF
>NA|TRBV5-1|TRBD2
CASSNQVVGGDQETQYF
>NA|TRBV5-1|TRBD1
CASGGTGANTGELFF
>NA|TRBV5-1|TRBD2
CASSVASGGIYEQYF
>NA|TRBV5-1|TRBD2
CANSLGGIGEQYF
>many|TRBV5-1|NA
CASSLPGAYEQYF
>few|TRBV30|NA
CAWSVYAGRDYEQYF
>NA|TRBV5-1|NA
CASSLEAGIQGYTF
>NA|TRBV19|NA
CASSTEDVVANVLTF
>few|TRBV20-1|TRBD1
CSARGQSNQPQHF
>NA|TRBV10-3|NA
CAISPGRANTGELFF
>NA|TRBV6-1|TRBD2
CASSLTVGSGELQETQYF
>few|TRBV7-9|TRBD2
CASSPLFSGEAKETQYF
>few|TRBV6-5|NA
CASSLGGPSDIQYF
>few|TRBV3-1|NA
CASSQDFGAYEQYF
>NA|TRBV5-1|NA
CASSLAPAETQYF
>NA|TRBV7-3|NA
CASSLDGAQPQHF
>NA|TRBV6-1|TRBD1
CASSEAHGTGDEKLFF
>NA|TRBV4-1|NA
CASSQDIPGGNNSPLHF
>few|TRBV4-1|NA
CASSQYTELMNTEAFF
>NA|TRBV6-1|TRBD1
CASSEAAGQGDEKLFF
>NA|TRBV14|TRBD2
CASSHGLAGAFRETQYF
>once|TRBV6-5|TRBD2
CASSISGRVYNEQFF
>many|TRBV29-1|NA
CSGQVAGETQYF
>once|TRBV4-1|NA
CASSQGPVSSNEKLFF
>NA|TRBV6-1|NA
CASSGPQSSYEQYF
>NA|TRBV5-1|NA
CASRIGDVASYEQYF
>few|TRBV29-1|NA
CSVEDMVSYEQYF
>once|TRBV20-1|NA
CSARDLRDSNQPQHF
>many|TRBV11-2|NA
CASSSEGDGYTF
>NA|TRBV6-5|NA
CASSYESTDTQYF
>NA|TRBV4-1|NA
CASSQDPTNEQFF
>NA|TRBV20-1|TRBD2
CSARDRAGANTGELFF
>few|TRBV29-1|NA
CSVEDLKGNTEAFF